This T cell receptor beta chain was identified in a study of memory CD4+ T cells and cytomegalovirus serostatus. General study results and limits: The CMV-associated TCR signature appears largely within the CD4+ memory repertoire.

The protocol was immunoSEQ multiplex PCR, while the TCRdb copy is restricted to in-frame clones and leaves out a portion. The table has 50,000 or so clones, around 74% seen once. Concerning this clone: No antigen is known for it.

Single viable CD3+CD4+CD8-CD45RO+ cells were sorted as the memory CD4+ T cells. Sequenced material: memory CD4+ T cells from blood. The TCR sequence derives from an adult in good health and CMV-seropositive.

The CDR3 loop reads CASSERQGSEQYF. For the CDR3, the DNA is TGTGCCAGCAGCGAGCGACAGGGTAGCGAGCAGTACTTC. The chain has TRBV7-3 and TRBJ2-7; TRBD1 matches at 7 bases. V was pared by 5 bases and J by 6 bases, with 7 bases of the junction left unmatched. CDR3 size: 13 residues. The germline CDR1 and CDR2 sequences are SGHTA and FQGTGA.